The TCR beta chain described here comes from a study of blood T cell repertoires in COVID-19. Turning to the study itself: The United States, Italy and Spain supplied acute and convalescent COVID-19 samples. PBMCs, B-cell-depleted T cells, or T cells were the source of the cDNA or gDNA that made up the material.

The CDR3 totals 13 residues. With 1 base removed from V and 7 bases from J, the gap between germline ends came to 13 bases. The germline CDR1 and CDR2 sequences are SQVTM and ANQGSEA. Using immunoSEQ multiplex PCR, the repertoire was profiled, and TCRdb retains in-frame clones only, with some absent. The sample includes around 70,000 clones, roughly 89% seen only once; the top ten take around 5.4%. The chain links TRBV29-1 to TRBJ1-1; D not resolved. The sequence was obtained from a human donor in a cohort sampled during active COVID-19. Sequenced sample: peripheral blood. The CDR3 DNA is TGCAGCGTTGAAGCTGCGGGTTTTGGTGAAGCTTTCTTT. It translates to CSVEAAGFGEAFF.